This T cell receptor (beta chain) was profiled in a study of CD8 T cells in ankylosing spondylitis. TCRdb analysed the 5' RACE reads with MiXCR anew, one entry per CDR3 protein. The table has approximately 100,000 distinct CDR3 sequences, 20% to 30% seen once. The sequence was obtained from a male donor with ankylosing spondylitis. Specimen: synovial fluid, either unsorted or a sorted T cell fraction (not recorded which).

Written as DNA, the CDR3 is TGTGCCAGCAGCTTAGCCCCTTGGGTAGCGGGAGTACTCTACGAGCAGTACGTC. It yields the protein CASSLAPWVAGVLYEQYV. The genes are TRBV7-8 and TRBJ2-7; the match to TRBD2 covers 9 bases. Looked up from germline, CDR1 is SGHVS and CDR2 is FQNEAQ. CDR3 length: 18 residues. The V segment lost 0 bases and the J segment 3 bases; nucleotides outside the gene matches: 12.